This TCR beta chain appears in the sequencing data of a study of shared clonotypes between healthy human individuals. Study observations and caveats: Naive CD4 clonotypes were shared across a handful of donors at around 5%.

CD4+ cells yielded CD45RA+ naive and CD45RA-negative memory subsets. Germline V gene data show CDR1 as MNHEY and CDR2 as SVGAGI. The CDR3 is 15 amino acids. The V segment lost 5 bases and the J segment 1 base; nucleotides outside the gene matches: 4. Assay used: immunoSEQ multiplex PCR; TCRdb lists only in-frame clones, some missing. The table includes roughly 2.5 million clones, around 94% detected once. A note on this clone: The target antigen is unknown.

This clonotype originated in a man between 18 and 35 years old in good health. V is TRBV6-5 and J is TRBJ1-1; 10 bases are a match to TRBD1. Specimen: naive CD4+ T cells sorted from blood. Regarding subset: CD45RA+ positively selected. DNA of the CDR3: TGTGCCAGCAGTCCGACAGGGGGCCAGAACACTGAAGCTTTCTTT. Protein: CASSPTGGQNTEAFF.